This note documents a single TCR beta chain sequence. There is no known antigen for this receptor. No qualities accompany the bases; no much larger clone lies one base away. TCRbeta CDR3 regions were amplified from genomic DNA using the immunoSEQ Assay, a bias-controlled multiplex PCR. Regarding the original processing steps: The number of nucleated cells in each sample was estimated by amplification of reference gene primers within the assay. To quantify the absolute abundance of each unique TCRbeta CDR3 rearrangement, sequence reads were collapsed and filtered. For each sample, productive Simpson clonality was calculated by taking the square root of Simpson's diversity index across productive rearrangements. This immuneACCESS table, as held by TCRdb, lists in-frame sequences with V and J called but not all clones. Of the missing ones, under half trace to an unresolved V gene in checked studies; the others have no known cause. V and J calls plus clone size are reproduced from that table; the DNA served to infer D and trimming. The table for this sample lists approximately 160,000 clones; about 81% of them were counted only once. Roughly 10% of the sample is in the top ten clones.

This sample is drawn from a study of blood T cell repertoires in COVID-19 (TCRdb year 2020). General notes on the study: Collaborator samples came from the United States, Italy and Spain and covered acute and convalescent phases of COVID-19. Samples came from the ongoing ImmuneRACE study (first 160 participants) plus 1,254 subjects from 6 global collaborators. The repertoires were made available in a free public database intended to serve as a resource for research on the immune response to SARS-CoV-2. A de-identified subject ID, COVID-19 status, age in years and sex were almost always included in the sample metadata. Where available, HLA class I and class II types were obtained from metadata supplied by the sample provider rather than from assay-based typing. The dataset comprised deeply sampled blood TCRbeta repertoires from subjects exposed to, actively infected with, or recovered from COVID-19. The prospective study material was composed of cDNA or gDNA derived from T cells, B-cell-depleted T cells, or PBMCs. Summary of the overall study and its limitations: The amount of clinical and demographic metadata varied by source and participant and was provided uncurated.

Collaborating institutions collected whole blood in K2EDTA tubes following their own protocols. For TCRbeta analysis, collaborators shipped samples in one of three forms: frozen whole blood, isolated PBMCs, or DNA extracted from either of those sample types. The germline ends are 15 bases apart after V is trimmed by 3 bases and J by 9 bases. Spanning cysteine to phenylalanine, the CDR3 consists of 14 amino acids. The retained sequence is limited to the CDR3, 42 bases, with the frame set at the first base. Sequences SGHAT (CDR1) and FQNNGV (CDR2) are obtained from the germline V gene. The sample comprised peripheral blood. This clonotype was sampled from a human donor in a cohort sampled during active COVID-19. This chain joins TRBV11-2 to TRBJ2-4, and TRBD2 may be the D gene, going by 6 matching bases. For the CDR3, the sequence is CASSFTRDGGIQYF. The sequence in DNA is TGTGCCAGCAGCTTCACCCGGGACGGGGGCATTCAGTACTTC.